This T cell receptor beta chain was profiled in a study of graft-versus-host responses after intestinal transplantation. V lost 0 bases, J lost 6 bases, and 6 bases lay in between. Germline CDR1 SGHVS, CDR2 FQNEAQ. The CDR3 has 13 residues. Notes on this clone: Its cognate antigen is unknown.

Assay used: immunoSEQ multiplex PCR; TCRdb lists only in-frame clones, some missing. The sample has over 90,000 clones, more than 85% seen once. This TCR was recovered from a human donor who received an intestinal transplant. This chain connects TRBV7-8 to TRBJ1-5, with D hard to call. This specimen consisted of unstimulated CD8+ T cells sorted from spleen or lymph node cells, obtained before intestinal transplant. The CDR3: CASSLATGQPQHF. Here the CDR3 DNA reads TGTGCCAGCAGCTTAGCCACCGGTCAGCCCCAGCATTTT.